A selection of T cell receptor beta chains follows, all from one sample in a study of control samples from healthy donors and cancer patients. Some clones are missing from TCRdb's copy, which holds only in-frame ones; the method was immunoSEQ multiplex PCR. The sample contains fewer than 300,000 clones, roughly 80% of which appear only once. Sequencing was performed on PBMCs. The receptor set was obtained from a woman aged 55-75 years with lung cancer. CDR3s include the opening cysteine and the closing phenylalanine or tryptophan. A D gene is named only where the DNA matches it firmly. A clone size is listed for some rows: how often the clone was seen (once, few, many), or a class if it is expanded.

D gene,clone size,V gene,J gene,CDR3 DNA,CDR3 protein
NA,NA,TRBV19,TRBJ1-2,TGTGCCAGTAGTATTGCAGGGAGCTATGGCTACACCTTC,CASSIAGSYGYTF
NA,NA,TRBV24-1,TRBJ1-4,TGTGCCACCAGTGATTCCAGGGAACCTAATGAAAAACTGTTTTTT,CATSDSREPNEKLFF
TRBD1,NA,TRBV19,TRBJ1-2,TGTGCCAGTGCTAGCGGACAGGGTCGAGGTGGCTACACCTTC,CASASGQGRGGYTF
TRBD1,NA,TRBV27,TRBJ2-7,TGTGCCAGCAGTTCACCGGGACAGGCGTATCTATTC,CASSSPGQAYLF
TRBD2,NA,TRBV11-2,TRBJ2-7,TGTGCCAGCAGCTTAGTGCCAGCGGGGTTTGGCGAGCAGTACTTC,CASSLVPAGFGEQYF
TRBD1,NA,TRBV19,TRBJ1-5,TGTGCCAGTAGAACCGGGACAGGGGGCGGTCAGCCCCAGCATTTT,CASRTGTGGGQPQHF
NA,NA,TRBV4-1,TRBJ1-4,TGCGCCAGCAGCTTGACCGGGGTCTTGGAAAAACTGTTTTTT,CASSLTGVLEKLFF
TRBD1,NA,TRBV30,TRBJ1-6,TGTGCCTGGAGTTGGCAACAGGGGCTCGGTTCACCCCTCCACTTT,CAWSWQQGLGSPLHF
NA,NA,TRBV9,TRBJ1-2,TGTGCCAGCAGCGCCGGCCGGGGACGCCTCAACTATGGCTACACCTTC,CASSAGRGRLNYGYTF
NA,NA,TRBV5-4,TRBJ2-2,TGTGCCAGCGGGCAGCTCGCGAACACCGGGGAGCTGTTTTTT,CASGQLANTGELFF
NA,NA,TRBV11-2,TRBJ2-7,TGTGCCAGCAGCTTTCGCGGAGTGCCTTACGAGCAGTACTTC,CASSFRGVPYEQYF
NA,NA,TRBV5-1,TRBJ1-1,TGCGCCAGCAGCTTGGCCTCGAGGTCAGGTAACATGAACACTGAAGCTTTCTTT,CASSLASRSGNMNTEAFF
TRBD1,NA,TRBV18,TRBJ1-1,TGTGCCAGCTCACCAGGACAGGTTAGGAACACTGAAGCTTTCTTT,CASSPGQVRNTEAFF
NA,NA,TRBV2,TRBJ2-2,TGTGCCAGCACTCCGGCAGCGAACACCGGGGAGCTGTTTTTT,CASTPAANTGELFF
TRBD1,NA,TRBV18,TRBJ2-7,TGTGCCAGCTCACCAACAGGGGTGGTCGAGCAGTACTTC,CASSPTGVVEQYF
NA,NA,TRBV9,TRBJ2-1,TGTGCCAGCAGCGTATCGGTGGCGGGCCGTCTTTCAGGGGGGGGAAGCGATGAGCAGTTCTTC,CASSVSVAGRLSGGGSDEQFF
NA,NA,TRBV9,TRBJ2-3,TGTGCCAGCAGCGTAGAGGCGGGGGCCCGTGCTAGCACAGATACGCAGTATTTT,CASSVEAGARASTDTQYF
TRBD1,few,TRBV6-5,TRBJ1-1,TGTGCCAGCAGTTGGTCAGGGGGAACTGAAGCTTTCTTT,CASSWSGGTEAFF
NA,NA,TRBV5-1,TRBJ1-1,TGCGCCAGCAGCTGGGGAGGGACAGAAGCTTTCTTT,CASSWGGTEAFF
NA,few,TRBV30,TRBJ2-5,TGTGCCTGGAGTGTACGGAGTGGAGAGACCCAGTACTTC,CAWSVRSGETQYF
NA,NA,TRBV18,TRBJ1-3,TGTGCCAGCTCACCACAATCCGGGATCCGCCCGGGAAACACCATATATTTT,CASSPQSGIRPGNTIYF
TRBD1,NA,TRBV20-1,TRBJ1-2,TGCAGTGTTAGTGGGAGGGGGCACGAGGAATATGGCTACACCTTC,CSVSGRGHEEYGYTF